The rows below give T cell receptor beta chains drawn from one sample of a study of T cells in tuberculosis. Assay used: immunoSEQ multiplex PCR; TCRdb lists only in-frame clones, some missing. This table holds about 58,000 clones, roughly 87% found once. Sequenced material: CD1b-GMM tetramer-negative cells sorted from PBMCs. The receptors shown here come from an adult woman with latent tuberculosis. Each CDR3 is given with its conserved first and last residue. Each record gives: clone size, D gene, V gene, J gene, CDR3 DNA, CDR3 protein. The D gene is left open where the match is weak. Size values are once, few and many counts, or a class for expanded clones, and some rows have none.

NA,NA,TRBV7-3,TRBJ2-3,TGTGCCAGCAGCTTATTTGGTGGCGGCGATACGCAGTATTTT,CASSLFGGGDTQYF
NA,NA,TRBV10-3,TRBJ2-3,TGTGCCATCAGTGATCGGGGGAGTTCTAGCACAGATACGCAGTATTTT,CAISDRGSSSTDTQYF
NA,TRBD2,TRBV7-6,TRBJ2-1,TGTGCCAGCAGCTTAGCCCCCTCCGTACTAGCGGGCCAACACAATGAGCAGTTCTTC,CASSLAPSVLAGQHNEQFF
once,TRBD1,TRBV6-1,TRBJ2-4,TGTGCCAGCAGAGGAGGACAGGGCCAGGGGTACTTC,CASRGGQGQGYF
NA,TRBD2,TRBV9,TRBJ2-1,TGTGCCAGCAGCGTTAGGCTAGCGGGGGACAATGAGCAGTTCTTC,CASSVRLAGDNEQFF
NA,NA,TRBV7-2,TRBJ1-2,TGTGCCAGCAGCTTAGTCGGGGTGGGGGGCTACACCTTC,CASSLVGVGGYTF
NA,NA,TRBV7-2,TRBJ2-3,TGTGCCAGCACCTCCGGGGTGGGAGATACGCAGTATTTT,CASTSGVGDTQYF
NA,TRBD2,TRBV27,TRBJ2-2,TGTGCCAGCAGTCTGCTAGCGGGGGGGCGTGCCGGGGAGCTGTTTTTT,CASSLLAGGRAGELFF
NA,NA,TRBV7-9,TRBJ1-1,TGTGCCAGCAGCTTCCACAGGGTTGGGAACACTGAAGCTTTCTTT,CASSFHRVGNTEAFF
NA,TRBD2,TRBV30,TRBJ2-1,TGTGCCTGGAGTGTACATCGCGGGGGAGCGGGTTCTGAGCAGTTCTTC,CAWSVHRGGAGSEQFF
NA,TRBD1,TRBV18,TRBJ2-7,TGTGCCAGCTCACTACTAACAGGGGAAGAGCAGTACTTC,CASSLLTGEEQYF
NA,NA,TRBV14,TRBJ2-5,TGTGCCAGCAGCCAATTCCCCGGACATGCAGGGGAGGAGACCCAGTACTTC,CASSQFPGHAGEETQYF
once,TRBD1,TRBV27,TRBJ1-2,TGTGCCAGCAGTTCAAACAGGGGGTGGGGCTACACCTTC,CASSSNRGWGYTF
once,NA,TRBV2,TRBJ2-6,TGTGCCAGCCTGAGGGCTGGGGCCAACGTCCTGACTTTC,CASLRAGANVLTF
NA,TRBD2,TRBV19,TRBJ2-3,TGTGCCAGTAGTCACCCCGGGACTAGCGGGGGGCAAAGCACAGATACGCAGTATTTT,CASSHPGTSGGQSTDTQYF
once,NA,TRBV5-4,TRBJ2-1,TGTGCCAGCACCAGTCCTTACAATGAGCAGTTCTTC,CASTSPYNEQFF
NA,TRBD1,TRBV7-2,TRBJ1-5,TGTGCCAGCAGCACAACAGGGGCACCCCAGCCCCAGCATTTT,CASSTTGAPQPQHF
once,TRBD1,TRBV18,TRBJ2-1,TGTGCCAGCTCACCCTACAGGGGGAACGAGCAGTTCTTC,CASSPYRGNEQFF
NA,NA,TRBV25-1,TRBJ2-1,TGTGCCAGCAGTCCCGAAGAGATCTCCTACAATGAGCAGTTCTTC,CASSPEEISYNEQFF
NA,NA,TRBV30,TRBJ1-5,TGTGCCTGGAGTAGTAGGAGATATCAGCCCCAGCATTTT,CAWSSRRYQPQHF
NA,NA,TRBV30,TRBJ2-1,TGTGCCTGGAGTGTACTTGTGCCTGAGCAGTTCTTC,CAWSVLVPEQFF
NA,NA,TRBV10-3,TRBJ1-3,TGTGCCATCAGTGGATACAGGGAACTCTCTGGAAACACCATATATTTT,CAISGYRELSGNTIYF
NA,NA,TRBV29-1,TRBJ1-2,TGCAGCGTAGCCCCTTTGGGGGAGGGCTATGGCTACACCTTC,CSVAPLGEGYGYTF
NA,TRBD1,TRBV6-1,TRBJ2-1,TGTGCCAGCAGCCCCAACAGGGGGGCCTACAATGAGCAGTTCTTC,CASSPNRGAYNEQFF
NA,TRBD1,TRBV19,TRBJ1-1,TGTGCCATCTCGACAGGGATGAACACTGAAGCTTTCTTT,CAISTGMNTEAFF
once,NA,TRBV7-3,TRBJ1-1,TGTGCCAGCAGCCAGGGGATGAACACTGAAGCTTTCTTT,CASSQGMNTEAFF
NA,NA,TRBV13,TRBJ1-1,TGTGCCAGCAGCTTAGGCGTCGGGATGAACACTGAAGCTTTCTTT,CASSLGVGMNTEAFF
NA,NA,TRBV14,TRBJ1-1,TGTGCCAGCAGACAGTCAAGATACACTGAAGCTTTCTTT,CASRQSRYTEAFF
few,TRBD2,TRBV30,TRBJ2-5,TGTGCCTGGAGTGTTGGGGCGGGAGGGTACGAGACCCAGTACTTC,CAWSVGAGGYETQYF
NA,NA,TRBV5-1,TRBJ2-5,TGCGCCAGCAGCCCTAGGCCTAGCAGGGAGACCCAGTACTTC,CASSPRPSRETQYF
NA,NA,TRBV7-3,TRBJ2-2,TGTGCCAGCAGTGCCCAGGGGACCGGGGAGCTGTTTTTT,CASSAQGTGELFF
NA,NA,TRBV7-9,TRBJ2-1,TGTGCCAGCAGCTTAGTCAGTATAGAGGGGGATGAGCAGTTCTTC,CASSLVSIEGDEQFF
NA,NA,TRBV27,TRBJ1-2,TGTGCCAGCAGTTTCTTGAGTTACTATGGCTACACCTTC,CASSFLSYYGYTF
NA,TRBD2,TRBV7-3,TRBJ2-3,TGTGCCAGCAGCTTAACATCGGCTAGCGGATTCACAGATACGCAGTATTTT,CASSLTSASGFTDTQYF
NA,NA,TRBV15,TRBJ1-4,TGTGCCACCAGCGGTTACAAGGACAGGTTTTTT,CATSGYKDRFF
NA,TRBD2,TRBV27,TRBJ2-3,TGTGCCAGCAGTCCGTTATTAGCGGGAAGTTCAGATACGCAGTATTTT,CASSPLLAGSSDTQYF
NA,NA,TRBV19,TRBJ1-5,TGTGCCAGTAGCCCACCTTTCGGACACTACAATCAGCCCCAGCATTTT,CASSPPFGHYNQPQHF
NA,TRBD2,TRBV30,TRBJ2-1,TGTGCCTGGAGCGATGAGAGCGGGGGTCACTATTTGTACAATGAGCAGTTCTTC,CAWSDESGGHYLYNEQFF
NA,NA,TRBV28,TRBJ1-6,TGTGCCAGCAGTTTATCCGTAAGCTCATATAATTCACCCCTCCACTTT,CASSLSVSSYNSPLHF
NA,NA,TRBV30,TRBJ1-1,TGTGCCTGGAGTGTACGCCACAGGTTGGGCACTGAAGCTTTCTTT,CAWSVRHRLGTEAFF
NA,TRBD2,TRBV5-1,TRBJ2-7,TGCGCCAGCAGCTCCTCCGGGACGGAGCGGGAGGGCGGACTACACGAGCAGTACTTC,CASSSSGTEREGGLHEQYF
NA,TRBD1,TRBV7-9,TRBJ1-6,TGTGCCAGCAGCTCCGGGACAGGGGGAATTTCACCCCTCCACTTT,CASSSGTGGISPLHF
NA,NA,TRBV25-1,TRBJ2-2,TGTGCCAGCAGTGAATCGACAGACGCCTCGTGGACCGGGGAGCTGTTTTTT,CASSESTDASWTGELFF
few,NA,TRBV6-5,TRBJ2-7,TGTGCCAGCAGGACAGGTAGCAACGAGCAGTACTTC,CASRTGSNEQYF
NA,NA,TRBV9,TRBJ2-1,TGTGCCAGCAGCGTAGCAGGTACAGCCTACAATGAGCAGTTCTTC,CASSVAGTAYNEQFF
NA,TRBD1,TRBV4-1,TRBJ2-7,TGCGCCAGCAGCCAAGGGACAGGGGGTCGTCAGTACGAGCAGTACTTC,CASSQGTGGRQYEQYF
NA,TRBD1,TRBV7-6,TRBJ1-2,TGTGCCAGCAGCTTATCAGGGGGCAGCAACTATGGCTACACCTTC,CASSLSGGSNYGYTF
NA,TRBD2,TRBV2,TRBJ2-1,TGTGCCAGCAAGGGGAAAGGACTAGAATACAATGAGCAGTTCTTC,CASKGKGLEYNEQFF
NA,NA,TRBV2,TRBJ2-1,TGTGCCAGCAGACCGACTACCTACAATGAGCAGTTCTTC,CASRPTTYNEQFF
once,NA,TRBV6-1,TRBJ1-2,TGTGCCAGCGTCGCCCGGCAGGTCTATGGCTACACCTTC,CASVARQVYGYTF
NA,TRBD1,TRBV29-1,TRBJ2-5,TGCAGCGTTGAAGATCTGGGGACAGGGGGCGGGTTAGCTGGGACCCAGTACTTC,CSVEDLGTGGGLAGTQYF
NA,NA,TRBV6-6,TRBJ2-7,TGTGCCAGCGAAACCGCTGGGGCTTCAGGGCAGTACTTC,CASETAGASGQYF
NA,TRBD1,TRBV11-2,TRBJ2-7,TGTGCCAGCAGCGCCAACAGGGGCGAGCAGTACTTC,CASSANRGEQYF
NA,NA,TRBV6-5,TRBJ1-1,TGTGCCAGCAGTTATGTCCCAGGCAACACTGAAGCTTTCTTT,CASSYVPGNTEAFF
once,NA,TRBV7-9,TRBJ2-7,TGTGCCAGCAGCTTTATACAGGGTTTCCACGAGCAGTACTTC,CASSFIQGFHEQYF
NA,TRBD2,TRBV12-5,TRBJ2-3,TGTGCTAGTGGCCTCGGACTAGCGGGAAAGCCAGATACGCAGTATTTT,CASGLGLAGKPDTQYF
once,TRBD2,TRBV7-3,TRBJ2-3,TGTGCCAGCAGCTTGGGACTAGCGGGAGAGGTAGATACGCAGTATTTT,CASSLGLAGEVDTQYF
NA,TRBD1,TRBV5-1,TRBJ1-1,TGCGCCAGCAGCTGGGACAGGGCTGAAGCTTTCTTT,CASSWDRAEAFF